The sequence of this TCR beta chain was determined in a study of cytomegalovirus exposure and HLA in healthy donors (dated by TCRdb to about 2017). Turning to the overall study: An earlier analysis of 550 to 700 of the donors reported 250 to 300 Gb of sequence data and approximately 110 million unique TCR beta sequences from approximately 180 million T cells. Every repertoire in the discovery cohort had been generated on one and the same sequencing platform. A later analysis re-analyzed previously published TCR beta repertoires from several hundred donors and added high-resolution HLA genotyping to study TCR occurrence patterns. The study profiled the T cell repertoires of hundreds of subjects by immunosequencing and related them to cytomegalovirus serostatus. Among 300 to 450 genotyped donors of the cohort, an average of around 240,000 unique TCR beta nucleotide sequences were sequenced per donor, around 18% of them non-productive. A later genetic analysis used genome-wide SNP genotypes for about 65% of the 666 donors, treating that subset as a discovery cohort. To predict cytomegalovirus infection status, the study brought together high-throughput TCR immunosequencing, statistical association of individual TCRs with disease status, and machine learning. Among the approximately 400 genotyped donors, around 81% belonged to the genetic ancestry cluster associated with self-reported Caucasian donors. In an earlier analysis of roughly 540 of the donors, high-throughput TCR beta sequencing was used to judge whether each TCR beta V gene segment behaved as functional or pseudogenic. Alongside the repertoire data, information on donor age, sex, ethnicity and CMV serostatus was compiled. Class I and class II HLA loci were covered by the typing at four-digit resolution. In the later analysis, no new phenotypic data were used to find candidate immune exposures; instead, reliance was placed on TCR beta sequences and their occurrence across donors. Four or five DR-DQ haplotypes were handled as single units for association and clustering because linkage in the cohort was strong. An early release that covered some 630 HLA-typed donors contained about 300 gigabases of sequencing data and about 93 million unique TCR sequences. Along with the roughly 710-subject first cohort, a separate validation cohort of 120 different subjects was used. The number of donors typed differed by locus, with roughly 620-630 for A, B, C, DRB1 and DQB1, roughly 520 for DQA1, under 610 for DPA1, and under 490 for DPB1. The study aimed to test whether cataloging public T cell receptors could reveal signatures of past pathogen exposure.

The library came from the immunoSEQ multiplex PCR assay. The multiplex PCR relied on a mix of 60 forward primers for TCR Vbeta segments and 13 reverse primers for TCR Jbeta segments. A multiplex PCR assay on genomic DNA amplified the CDR3 region of rearranged TCR beta genes. On the Illumina HiSeq System, the amplified TCR beta libraries were sequenced as 87-base-pair reads. In the original analysis: A later analysis counted approximately 76 million unique TCR beta chains across the 550 to 800 repertoires, and some 12 million of these chains were shared by at least two donors. Raw reads were error-corrected and collapsed into unique sequences by a nearest-neighbor algorithm in which closely related sequences were merged to remove PCR and sequencing errors. CDR3 sequences were aligned to IMGT reference sequences to assign V, D and J gene segments. For a sequence to be retained, a match of at least six nucleotides to both a V gene segment and a J gene segment was required. Rearrangements were called productive when the CDR3 lacked stop codons and stayed in frame with V and J; all others were non-productive. CDR3 was defined according to IMGT convention as the region running from the second conserved V-encoded cysteine to the conserved J-encoded phenylalanine. Sequences without an unambiguous match to a single V gene segment were excluded from the earlier analysis of about 600 of the donors. In an earlier analysis of roughly 600 of the donors, a V segment was called functional when productive rearrangements were above 56.7%, and segregating when the standard deviation between donors exceeded 5%. To diagnose cytomegalovirus status from the catalog of TCR beta chain sequences, a statistical classification framework was built. In a later analysis, V and J genes were assigned by comparing TCR nucleotide sequences against IMGT/GENE-DB human TR gene sequences. Using the TCRdist pipeline, a later analysis assigned CDR3 sequences along with most-parsimonious VDJ recombination scenarios. In a later analysis, each TCR beta chain was defined by its CDR3 amino acid sequence together with its V-gene family, and reads without a unique V-gene family were excluded. A later analysis removed roughly 590 highly shared, low-generation-probability nucleotide sequences to deal with suspected cross-contamination and a sequencing artifact. For each public chain, a later analysis derived a clonal expansion index from normalized ranks of inferred template counts within each repertoire. A later analysis computed generation probabilities with a VDJ recombination model fitted to out-of-frame rearrangements, and checked the results against IGoR. In a later analysis, TCR-TCR, TCR-HLA and TCR-CMV co-occurrence was scored with hypergeometric tests, and a repertoire-size bias correction was applied to TCR pairs. In a later analysis, false discovery rates were estimated by permuting HLA or CMV assignments 20 times. A later analysis grouped co-occurring TCRs with DBSCAN, adding TCRdist sequence similarity when clustering within HLA-allele-positive subsets. Co-occurrence clustering excluded repertoires with fewer than 30,000 or more than 120,000 public chains, plus five with anomalous nucleotide sharing. TCRdb limited this immuneACCESS table to in-frame rearrangements with V and J called. A share of clones is missing; checked studies link under half to unresolved V genes, and the rest is unexplained. Clonal size and the V and J genes are those of that table, whereas D and trimming came from the DNA. This sample lists some 110,000 clones; approximately 70% were detected once. The biggest ten clones account for 0.85% to 0.9% of the sample.

This clone has a handful of counts. The antigen this receptor binds is unknown. No base quality information exists; no much larger clone differs at one position. The CDR1 and CDR2 encoded by the germline V gene are MGHRA and YSYEKL. The CDR3, from cysteine to phenylalanine, totals 14 residues. The sequence is cut down to CDR3 DNA, 42 bases in frame from base 1. Relative to germline, V is 6 bases shorter and J is 1 base shorter, with 9 bases between their ends. Summary of the overall study and its limitations: A further reported finding was that TCR beta sequences accurately predicted the HLA-A and HLA-B alleles for most subjects in the first cohort. A cluster of highly shared sequence variants was judged likely to represent a technical artifact of the sequencing pipeline. In vitro tests confirmed that a few of the cytomegalovirus-associated TCR beta chains recognize cytomegalovirus antigens. Compared with equally common non-associated chains, HLA-associated TCR beta chains in a later analysis were more clonally expanded and had lower generation probabilities. In a later analysis, several top co-occurrence clusters were reported to appear linked to parvovirus B19, influenza, CMV and Epstein-Barr virus. Most TCR sequences were observed very rarely across donors, whereas some public TCRs were present in many individuals. According to the authors, the approach could potentially be generalized to other disease states and immunological phenotypes. Because counts were too low, 15 to 20 rarely observed V segments, including chromosome 9 orphons, were left out of the earlier analysis of approximately 580 of the donors. Compared with the approximately 720-donor mean, donors in an Asian-associated ancestry cluster had fewer N-insertions in productive TCRs, according to a later genetic analysis. A later genetic analysis associated a missense DCLRE1C variant with V-gene and J-gene trimming of TCR beta chains, and an independent cohort replicated the association. In a later analysis, TCR association rates were found to vary across HLA loci, with the most associated TCRs seen for DRB1 alleles and the fewest for HLA-C alleles. According to a later analysis, most CMV-associated TCR beta chains appeared to be HLA-restricted, and the HLA associations seemed to be driven largely by CMV exposure. CMV serostatus was the only immune exposure information available for the cohort. Only TCR beta chains were sequenced in this cohort, and the absence of alpha or paired-chain data limited detectable features. In an earlier analysis of around 600 of the donors, most TCR beta V segments appeared in productive rearrangements about 90% or about 30% of the time, broadly matching IMGT annotations. When HLA alleles, especially DR and DQ, strongly co-occurred, attributing TCR associations to individual alleles was difficult. In both the original and validation cohorts, the classifier was reported to diagnose cytomegalovirus status with high specificity and sensitivity. Roughly uniform sequencing depth across donors was assumed in presence/absence analyses, although this assumption may not hold. Because HLA typing was unavailable for some donors at each locus, only the typed subset was used in association tests. Some IMGT-functional V segments, including TRBV6-2 and TRBV6-3, could not be told apart with the 87-base-pair reads, so those segments were excluded. The study gave a list of 150 to 200 TCR beta chains associated with cytomegalovirus. Linkage disequilibrium might explain the correlated functional status among segregating V segments, but an unknown experimental factor could not be excluded. A later analysis associated about 17,000 TCR beta sequences with specific HLA alleles at a false discovery rate of 0.05.

The cohort was made up of roughly 670 healthy bone marrow donors. At the time of sampling, every cohort member was nominally healthy, though immune exposures that went unrecorded were likely present. The donor was CMV seronegative and belonged to the group of 380 or so seronegative cohort members. A peripheral blood sample was collected from each donor, and TCR beta sequencing was performed on peripheral blood mononuclear cells. Genomic DNA extraction from the blood cell samples was performed with the Qiagen DNeasy Blood Extraction Kit. The TCR originated in a woman between 25 and 40 years old in good health and CMV-seronegative. Sequencing used PBMCs. The chain is encoded by TRBV4-1 joined to TRBJ2-2; D gene: possibly TRBD2, on 5 matching bases. The DNA reads TGCGCCAGCAGTCATGGACTGAACACCGGGGAGCTGTTTTTT. It is translated as CASSHGLNTGELFF.